The clone carrying this T cell receptor beta chain was found once. This sample is drawn from a study of T cell changes during pregnancy in multiple sclerosis. Profiling relied on immunoSEQ multiplex PCR, and the TCRdb table lists in-frame clones only, not all of them. The sample yields approximately 61,000 clones, more than 85% seen once. J was trimmed by 5 bases and V by 6 bases; bases with no gene match: 8. Germline V lookup: CDR1 MGHRA, CDR2 YSYEKL. The CDR3 contains 15 residues. The clonotype was recovered from a female donor in good health, enrolled as a control in a pregnancy study. V gene TRBV4-1 combines with J gene TRBJ2-3; 10 positions agree with TRBD2. The material sequenced was peripheral blood, taken after pregnancy. Written as DNA, the CDR3 is TGCGCCAGCAGACGTCAGGGACTAGCGCAAGATACGCAGTATTTT. As protein: CASRRQGLAQDTQYF.